A single sample is the source of the 5 T cell receptor beta chains below, sequenced in a study of neurological immune-mediated disorders. Each CDR3 protein gets one entry after TCRdb re-called the 5' RACE reads with MiXCR. The sample lists over 60,000 distinct CDR3 sequences, about 5% seen once, with about 2.4% in the top ten. The sample consisted of PBMCs. Receptor source: a woman aged 25 to 39 with multiple sclerosis.

This clonotype was detected many times. The CDR3 spells CASSPGMNQPQHF. Written as DNA, the CDR3 is TGTGCCAGCAGTCCCGGGATGAATCAGCCCCAGCATTTT. V gene TRBV3-1 combines with J gene TRBJ1-5; D gene unclear. The CDR3 has 13 amino acids. V was shortened by 6 bases and J by 4 bases, with 10 bases between the two germline ends. Germline V gives CDR1 LGHDT, CDR2 YNNKEL (reference sequence). The full variable domain, its missing parts supplied by reference TRBV3-1 and TRBJ1-5, is DTAVSQTPKYLVTQMGNDKSIKCEQNLGHDTMYWYKQDSKKFLKIMFSYNNKELIINETVPNRFSPKSPDKAHLNLHINSLELGDSAVYFCASSPGMNQPQHFGDGTRLSIL.

This clonotype was seen at least ten times. V usage is TRBV15 and J usage is TRBJ2-4; tentatively, D is TRBD1 or TRBD2 (6 bases each). Germline V CDR1 and CDR2: LNHNV, YYDKDF (reference sequence). V lost 0 bases and J lost 15, with 18 bases in between. The CDR3 length is 14 residues. CDR3: CATSRDPSGGGMYF. Here the CDR3 DNA reads TGTGCCACCAGCAGAGACCCTTCCGGAGGGGGAATGTACTTC. Using reference TRBV15 and TRBJ2-4 for the parts outside the CDR3, the full variable domain is DAMVIQNPRYQVTQFGKPVTLSCSQTLNHNVMYWYQQKSSQAPKLLFHYYDKDFNNEADTPDNFQSRRPNTSFCFLDIRSPGLGDTAMYLCATSRDPSGGGMYFGAGTRLSVL.

This clonotype was picked up many times. The chain recombines TRBV6-1 with TRBJ2-1; D ambiguous. The CDR3 is made up of 13 amino acids. V lost 6 bases and J lost 4, with 10 bases in between. Germline values: CDR1 MNHNS, CDR2 SASEGT. The CDR3 is CASSVLRYNEQFF. The CDR3 DNA reads as TGTGCCAGCAGCGTACTCCGTTACAATGAGCAGTTCTTC.

This clonotype was seen ten or more times. V and J are TRBV20-1 and TRBJ2-3; TRBD2 matches 11 bases. The CDR3 has 15 residues. Unmatched junction bases numbered 6, after V lost 5 bases and J lost 2 bases. CDR1 is DFQATT, CDR2 SNEGSKA, per germline (reference sequence). The DNA for the CDR3 is TGCAGTGCTGCTAGCGGGGGGTCATTCACAGATACGCAGTATTTT. This codes for CSAASGGSFTDTQYF.

This clonotype was seen at least ten times. The J gene is TRBJ1-2, the V gene TRBV20-1; maybe TRBD1 (6 bases). The CDR3 is 12 residues long. V lost 5 bases and J lost 8, with 15 bases in between. In germline, CDR1 is DFQATT, CDR2 SNEGSKA (reference sequence). This chain's CDR3 is CSALNSGDGYTF. CDR3 nucleotides: TGCAGTGCTCTCAACTCAGGGGACGGCTACACCTTC.